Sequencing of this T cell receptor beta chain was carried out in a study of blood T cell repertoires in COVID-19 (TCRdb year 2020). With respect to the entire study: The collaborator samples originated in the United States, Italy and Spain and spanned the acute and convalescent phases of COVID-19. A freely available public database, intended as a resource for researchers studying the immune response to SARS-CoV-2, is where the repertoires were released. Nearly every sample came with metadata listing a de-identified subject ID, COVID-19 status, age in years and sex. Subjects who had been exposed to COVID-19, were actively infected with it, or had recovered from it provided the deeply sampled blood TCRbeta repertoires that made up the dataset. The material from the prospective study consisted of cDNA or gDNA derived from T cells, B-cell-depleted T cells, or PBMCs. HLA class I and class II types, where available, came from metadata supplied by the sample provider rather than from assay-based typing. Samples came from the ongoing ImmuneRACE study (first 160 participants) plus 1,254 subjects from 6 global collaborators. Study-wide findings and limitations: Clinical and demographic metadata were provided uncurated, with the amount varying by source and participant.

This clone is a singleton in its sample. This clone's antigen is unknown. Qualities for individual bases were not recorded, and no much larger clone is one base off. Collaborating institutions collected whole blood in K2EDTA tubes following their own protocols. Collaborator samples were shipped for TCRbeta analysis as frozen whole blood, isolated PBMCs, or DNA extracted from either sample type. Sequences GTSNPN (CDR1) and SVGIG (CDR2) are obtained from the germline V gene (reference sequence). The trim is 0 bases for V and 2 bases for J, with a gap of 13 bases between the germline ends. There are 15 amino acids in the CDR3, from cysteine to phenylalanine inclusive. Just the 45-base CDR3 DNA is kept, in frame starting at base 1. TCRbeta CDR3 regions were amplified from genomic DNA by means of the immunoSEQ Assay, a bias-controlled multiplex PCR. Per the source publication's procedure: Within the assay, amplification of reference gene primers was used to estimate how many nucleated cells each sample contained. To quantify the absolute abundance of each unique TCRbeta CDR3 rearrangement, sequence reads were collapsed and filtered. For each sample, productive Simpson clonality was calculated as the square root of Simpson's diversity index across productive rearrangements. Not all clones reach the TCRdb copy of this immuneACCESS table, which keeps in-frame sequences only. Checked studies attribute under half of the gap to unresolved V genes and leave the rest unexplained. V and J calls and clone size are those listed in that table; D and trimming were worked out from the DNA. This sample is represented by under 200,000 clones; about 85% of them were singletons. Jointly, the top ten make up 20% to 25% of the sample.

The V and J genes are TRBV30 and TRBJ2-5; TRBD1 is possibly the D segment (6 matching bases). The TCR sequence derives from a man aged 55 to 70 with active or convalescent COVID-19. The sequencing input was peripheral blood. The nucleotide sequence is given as TGTGCCTGGAGTGTCTCTACAGGGAATCAAGAGACCCAGTACTTC. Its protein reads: CAWSVSTGNQETQYF.